This T cell receptor (beta chain) was captured by sequencing in a study of spatial heterogeneity in lung cancer. Study-wide background: Alpha-chain sequences were consistently detected less often than beta-chain sequences. General study findings and limits: Compared with follow-up, resection was when ubiquitous expanded tumor TCRs appeared in blood more.

The sample holds a few counts of this clonotype. Its target is not known. The length of the CDR3 is 13 residues. TCRdb re-called the 5' RACE reads through MiXCR, storing one row per CDR3 protein. Among tens of thousands of distinct CDR3 sequences listed, approximately 8.6% were seen once. Time point here: sample taken at primary tumor resection. In each case, whole RNA from tumor, nontumor lung or frozen PBMC was sequenced unsorted. Untreated early-stage non-small cell lung cancer patients, over 55 in total, were the donors. The specimen comprised PBMCs, sampled at surgery. The gene calls are TRBV21-1 and TRBJ2-1; the DNA was not compared with TRBD1, the D call given in the table. TRBV21-1 is labeled a pseudogene. This receptor was identified in a male donor with early-stage non-small cell lung cancer. CDR3 in DNA: TGTGCCAGTCTGAAGACACAGGGAAATGAGCAGTTCTTC. Residues: CASLKTQGNEQFF.